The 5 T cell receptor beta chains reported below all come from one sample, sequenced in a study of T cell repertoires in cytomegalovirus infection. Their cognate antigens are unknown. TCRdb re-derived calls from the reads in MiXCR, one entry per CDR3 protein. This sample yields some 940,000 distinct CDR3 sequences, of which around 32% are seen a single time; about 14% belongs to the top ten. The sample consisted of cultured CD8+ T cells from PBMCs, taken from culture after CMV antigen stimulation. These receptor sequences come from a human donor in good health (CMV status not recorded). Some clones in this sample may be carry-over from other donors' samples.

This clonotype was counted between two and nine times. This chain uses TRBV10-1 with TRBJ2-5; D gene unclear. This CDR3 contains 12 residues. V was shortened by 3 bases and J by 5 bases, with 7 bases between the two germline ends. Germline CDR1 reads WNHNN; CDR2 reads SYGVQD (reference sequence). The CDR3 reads CASSDGMETQYF. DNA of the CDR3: TGCGCCAGCAGTGATGGCATGGAGACCCAGTACTTC.

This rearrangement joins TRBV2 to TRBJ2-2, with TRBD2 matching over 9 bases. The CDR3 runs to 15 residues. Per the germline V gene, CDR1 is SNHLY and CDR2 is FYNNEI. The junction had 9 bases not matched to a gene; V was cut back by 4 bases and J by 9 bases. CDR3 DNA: TGTGCCAGCAGTGCCGGGACTAGCCTTGCGAGGGAGCTGTTTTTT. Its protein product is CASSAGTSLARELFF.

CDR3 nucleotide sequence: TGTGCCAGCAGCCCGAAGGCTTGGGAAAACATTCAGTACTTC. Its protein is CASSPKAWENIQYF. The V and J genes are TRBV6-2 or TRBV6-3 and TRBJ2-4, with D hard to call. Trimming cost V 6 bases and J 5 bases, with 14 bases left between them. CDR1 MNHEY and CDR2 SVGEGT come from the germline V gene. This CDR3 contains 14 residues.

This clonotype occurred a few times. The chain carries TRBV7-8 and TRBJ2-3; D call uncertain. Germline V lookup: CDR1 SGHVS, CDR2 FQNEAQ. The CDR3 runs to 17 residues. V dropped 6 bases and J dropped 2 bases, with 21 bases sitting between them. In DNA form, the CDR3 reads TGTGCCAGCAGGATAGTCGGCCCGCCGCTCTTCACAGATACGCAGTATTTT. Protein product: CASRIVGPPLFTDTQYF.

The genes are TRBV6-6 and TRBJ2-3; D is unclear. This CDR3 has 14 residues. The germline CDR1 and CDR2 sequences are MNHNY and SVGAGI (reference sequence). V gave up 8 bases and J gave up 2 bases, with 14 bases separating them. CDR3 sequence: CASALRVDTDTQYF. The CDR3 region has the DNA TGTGCCAGCGCACTTAGGGTAGACACAGATACGCAGTATTTT.